This TCR beta chain was retrieved from a study of blood T cell repertoires in COVID-19. The overall study: The United States, Italy and Spain provided the acute and convalescent COVID-19 samples. PBMCs, B-cell-depleted T cells, or T cells provided the cDNA or gDNA that made up the material.

Per the original data handling: Nucleated cell counts were estimated from reference gene primer amplification. Profiling relied on immunoSEQ multiplex PCR, and the TCRdb table lists in-frame clones only, not all of them. Clonal size and the V and J genes are those of that table, whereas D and trimming came from the DNA. Counted here are under 55,000 clones, 87% occurring once; the ten biggest clones make up around 10%. This CDR3 spans 13 amino acids. Trimming pared 7 bases from V and 6 bases from J, leaving 12 bases between. Material for sequencing was peripheral blood. This TCR was recovered from a woman at least 80 years old with active COVID-19. The chain is built from TRBV12-3 or TRBV12-4 and TRBJ1-4, with a tentative D call TRBD1 (5 bases). The CDR3 protein is CASMRGRYEKLFF. Written as DNA, the CDR3 is TGTGCCAGCATGCGGGGCCGATATGAAAAACTGTTTTTT.